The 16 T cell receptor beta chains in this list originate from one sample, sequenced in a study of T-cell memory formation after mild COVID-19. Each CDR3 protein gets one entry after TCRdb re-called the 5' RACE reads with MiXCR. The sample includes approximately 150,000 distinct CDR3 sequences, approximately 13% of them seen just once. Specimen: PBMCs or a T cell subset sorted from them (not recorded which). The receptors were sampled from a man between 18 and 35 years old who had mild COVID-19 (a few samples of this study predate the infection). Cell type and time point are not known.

The CDR3 spells CASSTGQGAQYV. CDR3 nucleotides: TGTGCCAGCAGCACCGGACAGGGGGCGCAGTACGTC. The chain has TRBV7-8 and TRBJ2-7; TRBD1 agrees at 11 bases. Unmatched junction bases numbered 3, after V lost 5 bases and J lost 9 bases. This CDR3 comprises 12 residues. Germline CDR1 reads SGHVS; CDR2 reads FQNEAQ.

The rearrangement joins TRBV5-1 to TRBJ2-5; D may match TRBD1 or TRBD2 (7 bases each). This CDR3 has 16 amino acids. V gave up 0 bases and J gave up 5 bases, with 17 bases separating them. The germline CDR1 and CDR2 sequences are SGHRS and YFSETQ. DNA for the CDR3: TGCGCCAGCAGCTTGGCAGCGGGACAGTCGGCGGAGACCCAGTACTTC. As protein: CASSLAAGQSAETQYF. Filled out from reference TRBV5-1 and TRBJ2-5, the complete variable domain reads KAGVTQTPRYLIKTRGQQVTLSCSPISGHRSVSWYQQTPGQGLQFLFEYFSETQRNKGNFPGRFSGRQFSNSRSEMNVSTLELGDSALYLCASSLAAGQSAETQYFGPGTRLLVL.

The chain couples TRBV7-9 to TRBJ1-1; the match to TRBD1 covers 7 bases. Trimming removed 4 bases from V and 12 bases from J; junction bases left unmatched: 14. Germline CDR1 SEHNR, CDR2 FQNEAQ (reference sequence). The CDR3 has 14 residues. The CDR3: CASSSPDRTAGTFF. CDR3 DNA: TGTGCCAGCAGCTCCCCGGACAGGACCGCCGGAACTTTCTTT.

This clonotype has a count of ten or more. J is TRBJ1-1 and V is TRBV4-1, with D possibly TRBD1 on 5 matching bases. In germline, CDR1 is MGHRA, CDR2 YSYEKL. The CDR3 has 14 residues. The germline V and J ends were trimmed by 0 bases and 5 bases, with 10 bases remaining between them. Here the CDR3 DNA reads TGCGCCAGCAGCCAAGAATGGGGGGAGACTGAAGCTTTCTTT. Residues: CASSQEWGETEAFF.

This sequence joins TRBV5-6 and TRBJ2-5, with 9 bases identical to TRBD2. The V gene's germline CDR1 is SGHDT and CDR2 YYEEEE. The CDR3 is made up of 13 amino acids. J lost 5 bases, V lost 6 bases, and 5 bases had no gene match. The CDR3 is CASNLAGVETQYF. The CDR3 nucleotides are TGTGCCAGCAACTTAGCGGGGGTGGAGACCCAGTACTTC.

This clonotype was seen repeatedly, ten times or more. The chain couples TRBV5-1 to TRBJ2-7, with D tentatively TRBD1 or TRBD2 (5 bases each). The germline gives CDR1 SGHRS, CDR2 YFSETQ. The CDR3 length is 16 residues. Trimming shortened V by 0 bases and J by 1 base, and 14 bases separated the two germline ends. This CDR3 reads CASSLEGPTVSYEQYF. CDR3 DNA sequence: TGCGCCAGCAGCTTGGAGGGACCGACCGTGTCCTACGAGCAGTACTTC.

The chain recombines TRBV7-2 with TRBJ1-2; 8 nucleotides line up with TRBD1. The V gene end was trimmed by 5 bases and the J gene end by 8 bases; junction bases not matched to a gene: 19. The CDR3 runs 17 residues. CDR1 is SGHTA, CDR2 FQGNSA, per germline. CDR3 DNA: TGTGCCAGCAGCCCCCGGCCCTCAGGGGGCGAAGGCCGGGGCTACACCTTC. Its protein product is CASSPRPSGGEGRGYTF.

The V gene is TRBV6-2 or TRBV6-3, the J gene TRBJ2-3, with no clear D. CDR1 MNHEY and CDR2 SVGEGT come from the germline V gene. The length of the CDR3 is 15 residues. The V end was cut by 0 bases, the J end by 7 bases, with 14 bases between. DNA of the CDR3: TGTGCCAGCAGTTACTCTGGGAAAGACCTGAATACGCAGTATTTT. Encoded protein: CASSYSGKDLNTQYF.

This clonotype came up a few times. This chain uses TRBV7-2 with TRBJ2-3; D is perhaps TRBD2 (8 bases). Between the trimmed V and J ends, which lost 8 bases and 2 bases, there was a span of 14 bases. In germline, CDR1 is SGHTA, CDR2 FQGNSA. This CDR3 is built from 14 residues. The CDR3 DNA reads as TGTGCCAGCCGGGGGGGACAGACCACAGATACGCAGTATTTT. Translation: CASRGGQTTDTQYF.

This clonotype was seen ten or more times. For the CDR3, the DNA is TGTGCCAGCAGTTATACTGGGGCCAACGTCCTGACTTTC. The encoded protein is CASSYTGANVLTF. The chain has TRBV6-5 and TRBJ2-6; D is uncertain. V shed 3 bases and J shed 2 bases, with 2 bases lying between them. Germline V gives CDR1 MNHEY, CDR2 SVGAGI. The CDR3 has 13 amino acids.

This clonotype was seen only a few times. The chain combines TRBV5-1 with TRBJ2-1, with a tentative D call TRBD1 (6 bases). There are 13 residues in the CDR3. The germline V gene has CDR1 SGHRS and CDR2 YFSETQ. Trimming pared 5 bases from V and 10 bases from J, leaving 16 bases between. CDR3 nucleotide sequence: TGCGCCAGCAGACGGGACATGCAGGAGGAGCAGTTCTTC. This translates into CASRRDMQEEQFF.

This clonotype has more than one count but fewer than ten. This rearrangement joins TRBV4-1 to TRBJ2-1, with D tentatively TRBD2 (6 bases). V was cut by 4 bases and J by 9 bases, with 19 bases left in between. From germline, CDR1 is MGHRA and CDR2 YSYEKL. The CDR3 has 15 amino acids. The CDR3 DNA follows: TGCGCCAGCAGCCGGGGTGGGGGACTGGGTAGTGAGCAGTTCTTC. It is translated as CASSRGGGLGSEQFF.

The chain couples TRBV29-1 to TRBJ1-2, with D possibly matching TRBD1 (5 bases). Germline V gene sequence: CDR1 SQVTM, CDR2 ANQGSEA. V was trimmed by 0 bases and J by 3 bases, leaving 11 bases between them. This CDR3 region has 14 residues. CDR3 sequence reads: CSVEEGADHYGYTF. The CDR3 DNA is TGCAGCGTTGAAGAAGGGGCAGACCACTATGGCTACACCTTC.

The CDR3 nucleotides read TGTGCCAGCAGTTTACTGGGAAACAATGAGCAGTTCTTC. Translating it yields CASSLLGNNEQFF. V gene TRBV12-3 or TRBV12-4 combines with J gene TRBJ2-1; D remains unclear. The CDR3 runs to 13 residues. The V and J ends lost 2 bases and 5 bases respectively, with 7 bases between them.

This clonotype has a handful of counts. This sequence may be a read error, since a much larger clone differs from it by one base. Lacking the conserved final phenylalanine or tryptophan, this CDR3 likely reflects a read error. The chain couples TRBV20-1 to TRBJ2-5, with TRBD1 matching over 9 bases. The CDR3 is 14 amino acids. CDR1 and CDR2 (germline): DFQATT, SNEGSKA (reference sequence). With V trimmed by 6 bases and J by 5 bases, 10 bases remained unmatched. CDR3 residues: CSAPSPGTGETQYL. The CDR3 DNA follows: TGCAGTGCACCAAGCCCAGGGACAGGGGAGACCCAGTACTTA.

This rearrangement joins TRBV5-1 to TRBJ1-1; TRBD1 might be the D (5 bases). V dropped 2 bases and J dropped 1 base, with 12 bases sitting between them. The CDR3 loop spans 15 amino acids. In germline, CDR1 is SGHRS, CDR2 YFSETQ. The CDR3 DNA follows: TGCGCCAGCAGCTTTATAGACCAGGGGAACACTGAAGCTTTCTTT. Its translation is CASSFIDQGNTEAFF.